This T cell receptor (beta chain) was observed in a study of blood T cell repertoires in COVID-19. Study background: Samples representing acute and convalescent COVID-19 were sourced from the United States, Italy and Spain. T cells, B-cell-depleted T cells, or PBMCs supplied cDNA or gDNA.

V was cut by 1 base and J by 4 bases, with 10 bases left in between. This CDR3 spans 14 amino acids. Germline CDR1 is SEHNR and CDR2 is FQNEAQ (reference sequence). In the original workflow: Nucleated cell counts were estimated from reference gene primer amplification. Clones were read by immunoSEQ multiplex PCR, and TCRdb kept only the in-frame ones, dropping some. The V and J calls and clone size come from that table; D and trimming were worked out from the DNA. The sample contains some 180,000 clones, under 90% of which appear only once. The chain couples TRBV7-9 to TRBJ1-1, with a possible D match to TRBD1 (6 bases). The source of this sequence is a woman at least 80 years old with acute or convalescent COVID-19. The sequenced material came from peripheral blood. CDR3 residues: CASSLEGGGTEAFF. DNA of the CDR3: TGTGCCAGCAGCTTAGAAGGGGGTGGCACTGAAGCTTTCTTT. Together with reference TRBV7-9 and TRBJ1-1, the CDR3 gives the full variable domain: DTGVSQNPRHKITKRGQNVTFRCDPISEHNRLYWYRQTLGQGPEFLTYFQNEAQLEKSRLLSDRFSAERPKGSFSTLEIQRTEQGDSAMYLCASSLEGGGTEAFFGQGTRLTVV.